These 29 T cell receptor beta chains were sequenced from one sample in a study of T cells in tuberculosis. Generated by immunoSEQ multiplex PCR, the TCRdb table keeps only in-frame clones and is missing some. The sample contains 45,000 or so clones, more than 90% of which appear only once. Sample: PBMCs. Receptors were obtained from a donor aged 5-35 years with latent tuberculosis or without tuberculosis infection.

The DNA of the CDR3 is TGTGCCATCAGTGAGGGAGGGTATGAAAACACCATATATTTT. Its protein product is CAISEGGYENTIYF. The chain combines TRBV10-3 with TRBJ1-3; no definite D call. Trimming took 2 bases from V and 6 from J, leaving 11 bases between them. This CDR3 has 14 residues. Germline CDR1 and CDR2: ENHRY and SYGVKD.

The chain combines TRBV5-1 with TRBJ1-4; no reliable D call. Germline CDR1 reads SGHRS; CDR2 reads YFSETQ. The CDR3 is made up of 16 amino acids. Trimming cost V 7 bases and J 8 bases, with 24 bases left between them. CDR3 region: CASSRGQVRTTEKLFF. CDR3 DNA: TGCGCCAGCTCCCGGGGTCAGGTCAGGACTACCGAAAAACTGTTTTTT.

This clone was recorded only once. V gene TRBV4-1 combines with J gene TRBJ1-5; TRBD1 aligns across 12 bases. This CDR3 spans 18 amino acids. Germline-derived CDR1 and CDR2 are MGHRA and YSYEKL. Trimming took 3 bases from V and 4 from J; bases not matched to a gene: 10. CDR3 amino acids: CASSQYRDRGLENQPQHF. In nucleotides, the CDR3 is TGCGCCAGCAGCCAGTACCGGGACAGGGGGCTAGAGAATCAGCCCCAGCATTTT.

In DNA, the CDR3 is TGTGCCAGCAGCCGCGCAACAGGGGGCAACACTGAAGCTTTCTTT. Translating gives CASSRATGGNTEAFF. The chain recombines TRBV6-5 with TRBJ1-1; 9 bases fit TRBD1. In germline, CDR1 is MNHEY, CDR2 SVGAGI. This CDR3 comprises 15 residues. Trimming took 6 bases from V and 2 from J; bases not matched to a gene: 7.

The chain uses TRBV7-9 and TRBJ1-1, with D maybe TRBD1 (5 bases). V lost 2 bases and J lost 1, with 5 bases in between. The CDR3 has 13 amino acids. Germline lookup yields CDR1 SEHNR and CDR2 FQNEAQ (reference sequence). The CDR3 loop reads CASSLQGNTEAFF. Written as DNA, the CDR3 is TGTGCCAGCAGCTTACAGGGGAACACTGAAGCTTTCTTT.

The J gene is TRBJ2-7, the V gene TRBV5-1, with 7 bases matching TRBD2. Per germline, CDR1 SGHRS and CDR2 YFSETQ. The trim removed 4 bases at V and 4 bases at J, leaving 14 bases unmatched. CDR3 length: 16 amino acids. CDR3: CASSGEGRSLKYEQYF. CDR3 bases: TGCGCCAGCAGCGGGGAGGGACGCAGCCTAAAATACGAGCAGTACTTC.

The CDR3 protein is CASSLSGEYNEQFF. CDR3 nucleotides: TGTGCCAGCAGCCTGTCGGGGGAATACAATGAGCAGTTCTTC. The chain joins TRBV6-6 to TRBJ2-1, with D possibly being TRBD2 (6 bases). The germline V gene encodes CDR1 MNHNY and CDR2 SVGAGI (reference sequence). V was pared by 6 bases and J by 4 bases, with 13 bases between. The CDR3 spans 14 residues.

V and J are TRBV5-1 and TRBJ2-3, with D maybe TRBD2 (6 bases). Trimming stripped 4 bases from V and 2 bases from J, with 14 bases between. Germline CDR1 SGHRS, CDR2 YFSETQ. CDR3 length: 15 residues. This CDR3 reads CASSPTRDFTDTQYF. CDR3 bases: TGCGCCAGCAGCCCCACCCGGGACTTCACAGATACGCAGTATTTT.

V usage is TRBV18 and J usage is TRBJ2-3; D call uncertain. Germline-derived CDR1 and CDR2 are KGHSH and LQKENI. With 4 bases removed from V and 0 bases from J, the gap between germline ends came to 8 bases. CDR3 length: 14 residues. CDR3 DNA sequence: TGTGCCAGCTCACAGCGTGCTAGCACAGATACGCAGTATTTT. Encoded protein: CASSQRASTDTQYF.

V and J are TRBV14 and TRBJ2-5; 8 nucleotides agree with TRBD2. The V gene's germline CDR1 is SGHDN and CDR2 FVKESK. CDR3 length: 17 residues. Trimming removed 3 bases from V and 0 bases from J; junction bases left unmatched: 9. The CDR3 loop reads CASSQAWREAYQETQYF. For the CDR3, the DNA is TGTGCCAGCAGCCAGGCTTGGCGGGAGGCATACCAAGAGACCCAGTACTTC.

This chain links TRBV11-2 with TRBJ2-7; 10 positions match TRBD1. This CDR3 has 16 amino acids. Unmatched junction bases numbered 6, after V lost 0 bases and J lost 4 bases. Germline V CDR1 and CDR2: SGHAT, FQNNGV. The CDR3: CASSLDRDRGVYEQYF. CDR3 DNA: TGTGCCAGCAGCTTAGACCGGGACAGGGGCGTATACGAGCAGTACTTC.

This clone was recorded a few times. The genes are TRBV4-1 and TRBJ1-5; D may be TRBD1 (6 bases). The CDR3 contains 15 residues. The germline gives CDR1 MGHRA, CDR2 YSYEKL. The V and J ends lost 0 bases and 6 bases respectively, with 12 bases between them. The CDR3 region has the DNA TGCGCCAGCAGCCAAGAAGGGCAGGGGTTTCAGCCCCAGCATTTT. It specifies CASSQEGQGFQPQHF.

The chain couples TRBV5-1 to TRBJ2-7, with a weak D call TRBD2 (6 bases). The CDR3 has 14 amino acids. Trimming took 0 bases from V and 5 from J, leaving 12 bases between them. In germline, CDR1 is SGHRS, CDR2 YFSETQ. The CDR3 region is CASSLGGREDEQYF. The DNA of the CDR3 is TGCGCCAGCAGCTTGGGGGGCAGGGAGGACGAGCAGTACTTC. The full variable domain, in which reference TRBV5-1 and TRBJ2-7 provide the parts outside the CDR3, is KAGVTQTPRYLIKTRGQQVTLSCSPISGHRSVSWYQQTPGQGLQFLFEYFSETQRNKGNFPGRFSGRQFSNSRSEMNVSTLELGDSALYLCASSLGGREDEQYFGPGTRLTVT.

This clone was detected once. The chain joins TRBV4-1 to TRBJ1-4; 9 bases fit TRBD1. Germline loops: CDR1 MGHRA, CDR2 YSYEKL. This CDR3 spans 14 amino acids. Trimming at V came to 3 bases and at J to 6 bases, leaving 2 bases not matched to a gene. The DNA for the CDR3 is TGCGCCAGCAGCCAGTGGACAGGGGATGAAAAACTGTTTTTT. It yields the protein CASSQWTGDEKLFF.

J is TRBJ1-6 and V is TRBV7-2; D unresolved. The ends were cut back, 4 bases at V and 5 bases at J, with 3 bases in the middle. The CDR3 extends over 12 amino acids. The V gene's germline CDR1 is SGHTA and CDR2 FQGNSA. CDR3 sequence: CASSSNNSPLHF. The DNA for the CDR3 is TGTGCCAGCAGCTCTAATAATTCACCCCTCCACTTT.

This chain joins TRBV6-5 and TRBJ1-5, with D possibly being TRBD1 (5 bases). Germline CDR1 MNHEY, CDR2 SVGAGI. V shed 5 bases and J shed 1 base, with 9 bases lying between them. The CDR3 has 14 amino acids. This CDR3 reads CASSLQASNQPQHF. The CDR3 region has the DNA TGTGCCAGCAGTCTACAGGCGAGCAATCAGCCCCAGCATTTT.

This clone was observed once. V and J are TRBV5-1 and TRBJ1-3, with D uncertain. Germline V lookup: CDR1 SGHRS, CDR2 YFSETQ. The CDR3 extends over 14 amino acids. V lost 0 bases, J lost 3 bases, and 7 bases lay in between. The CDR3 is CASSLDTGGNTIYF. The CDR3 nucleotides read TGCGCCAGCAGCTTGGATACTGGTGGAAACACCATATATTTT. Full variable domain (rest looked up from reference TRBV5-1 and TRBJ1-3): KAGVTQTPRYLIKTRGQQVTLSCSPISGHRSVSWYQQTPGQGLQFLFEYFSETQRNKGNFPGRFSGRQFSNSRSEMNVSTLELGDSALYLCASSLDTGGNTIYFGEGSWLTVV.

The chain carries TRBV19 and TRBJ2-7, with D perhaps matching TRBD1 (6 bases). Germline values: CDR1 LNHDA, CDR2 SQIVND (reference sequence). The CDR3 totals 12 residues. V was shortened by 9 bases and J by 3 bases, with 12 bases between the two germline ends. CDR3 in amino acids: CASRGPNYEQYF. The CDR3 nucleotides are TGTGCCAGCAGGGGACCAAACTACGAGCAGTACTTC. The complete variable domain, with remaining parts taken from reference TRBV19 and TRBJ2-7, reads DGGITQSPKYLFRKEGQNVTLSCEQNLNHDAMYWYRQDPGQGLRLIYYSQIVNDFQKGDIAEGYSVSREKKESFPLTVTSAQKNPTAFYLCASRGPNYEQYFGPGTRLTVT.

This rearrangement joins TRBV10-2 to TRBJ2-5; 9 positions agree with TRBD1. This CDR3 is built from 15 residues. Germline lookup yields CDR1 WSHSY and CDR2 SAAADI. V lost 4 bases and J lost 8; bases outside the gene matches: 11. The CDR3 coding sequence is TGCGCCAGCAGTGTTACCGGGACAGGGTTGGTAACCCAGTACTTC. This sequence encodes CASSVTGTGLVTQYF.

The V gene is TRBV29-1, the J gene TRBJ2-4, with D maybe TRBD1 (5 bases). Trimming pared 3 bases from V and 5 bases from J, leaving 14 bases between. The CDR3 totals 14 residues. The V gene's germline CDR1 is SQVTM and CDR2 ANQGSEA. CDR3 in amino acids: CSVDLGQGENIQYF. In DNA, the CDR3 is TGCAGCGTTGACCTGGGGCAGGGCGAAAACATTCAGTACTTC.

The CDR3: CSVGIFQGTNEKLFF. In DNA form, the CDR3 reads TGCAGCGTTGGCATTTTCCAGGGAACTAATGAAAAACTGTTTTTT. The chain has TRBV29-1 and TRBJ1-4; possible D gene TRBD1, 5 bases. Trimming stripped 4 bases from V and 1 base from J, with 13 bases between. Germline loops: CDR1 SQVTM, CDR2 ANQGSEA. The CDR3 covers 15 residues.

This chain joins TRBV25-1 and TRBJ2-3, with D maybe TRBD2 (5 bases). The CDR3 runs to 16 residues. Trimming stripped 3 bases from V and 4 bases from J, with 17 bases between. Looked up from germline, CDR1 is MGHDK and CDR2 is SYGVNS. The CDR3 is CASSELTTSRPDTQYF. The CDR3 DNA is TGTGCCAGCAGTGAGTTGACTACAAGTAGGCCAGATACGCAGTATTTT.

The gene calls are TRBV7-9 and TRBJ1-1; D ambiguous. V was clipped by 3 bases and J by 4 bases, with 12 bases between them. The CDR3 covers 14 residues. Germline V gene data show CDR1 as SEHNR and CDR2 as FQNEAQ (reference sequence). Here the CDR3 DNA reads TGTGCCAGCAGCTTTGACCCTTGGAGCACTGAAGCTTTCTTT. Translating gives CASSFDPWSTEAFF. Full variable domain (rest looked up from reference TRBV7-9 and TRBJ1-1): DTGVSQNPRHKITKRGQNVTFRCDPISEHNRLYWYRQTLGQGPEFLTYFQNEAQLEKSRLLSDRFSAERPKGSFSTLEIQRTEQGDSAMYLCASSFDPWSTEAFFGQGTRLTVV.

The CDR3 is CASSNGGNTEAFF. The DNA for the CDR3 is TGTGCCAGCAGTAACGGTGGTAACACTGAAGCTTTCTTT. The chain employs TRBV2 and TRBJ1-1, with D hard to call. CDR1 and CDR2 (germline): SNHLY, FYNNEI. Trimming shortened V by 5 bases and J by 2 bases, and 9 bases separated the two germline ends. The CDR3 covers 13 residues.

The V and J genes are TRBV11-1 and TRBJ2-2; D possibly corresponds to TRBD1 (6 bases). From germline, CDR1 is SGHAT and CDR2 FQDESV (reference sequence). This CDR3 region has 17 residues. V lost 6 bases, J lost 1 base, and 18 bases lay in between. The CDR3 sequence: CASRRPTGTLNTGELFF. The CDR3 region has the DNA TGTGCCAGCAGAAGACCCACCGGGACACTGAACACCGGGGAGCTGTTTTTT.

The chain uses TRBV11-2 and TRBJ2-1, with TRBD2 identical over 10 bases. CDR1 and CDR2 (germline): SGHAT, FQNNGV. Losses at the gene ends were 5 bases for V and 4 bases for J; bases not matched to a gene: 5. The CDR3 runs to 15 residues. This CDR3 reads CASSPSGRGYNEQFF. As DNA, the CDR3 is TGTGCCAGCAGCCCCAGCGGGAGGGGGTACAATGAGCAGTTCTTC. Drawing the rest from reference TRBV11-2 and TRBJ2-1, the complete variable domain is EAGVAQSPRYKIIEKRQSVAFWCNPISGHATLYWYQQILGQGPKLLIQFQNNGVVDDSQLPKDRFSAERLKGVDSTLKIQPAKLEDSAVYLCASSPSGRGYNEQFFGPGTRLTVL.

CDR3 nucleotides: TGTGCCAGCAGTGACGGCAGAAGCTCCTATAATTCACCCCTCCACTTT. Amino acid sequence: CASSDGRSSYNSPLHF. J is TRBJ1-6 and V is TRBV6-4; no definite D call. The CDR3 is 16 residues long. Trimming shortened V by 2 bases and J by 0 bases, and 8 bases separated the two germline ends. Germline CDR1 MRHNA, CDR2 SNTAGT.

The chain recombines TRBV6-1 with TRBJ2-5; 7 bases match TRBD1. Germline assignment: CDR1 MNHNS and CDR2 SASEGT. The ends lost 6 bases at V and 5 bases at J; junction bases unmatched: 9. The CDR3 is made up of 14 amino acids. The CDR3 DNA sequence: TGTGCCAGCAGGGTCAACAGGGGCCACGAGACCCAGTACTTC. Translating it yields CASRVNRGHETQYF.

The V and J genes are TRBV30 and TRBJ1-5; tentatively, D is TRBD1 (5 bases). Trimming removed 2 bases at V and 1 base at J, with 6 bases between. Germline V gene sequence: CDR1 GTSNPN, CDR2 SVGIG (reference sequence). There are 13 residues in the CDR3. The CDR3 loop is CAWSQGSNQPQHF. Here the CDR3 DNA reads TGTGCCTGGAGTCAGGGAAGCAATCAGCCCCAGCATTTT.